This paragraph reports one T cell receptor (beta chain). Its target is unknown. One junction end does not reproduce the germline sequence, and a read error may be involved. The data are from a study of response to subunit inactivated influenza vaccine. Whole-study findings and limits: Authors suggested few new T cells are recruited by each seasonal influenza vaccination.

This CDR3 has 13 amino acids. CDR1 is SGHDT and CDR2 is YYEEEE in the germline V gene. Using its own MiXCR run on the RT-PCR reads, TCRdb lists one record per CDR3 protein. Among about 700,000 distinct CDR3 sequences listed, more than 15% were seen once. This sequence joins TRBV5-6 and TRBJ2-2; D is perhaps TRBD1 (5 bases). The sequence came from a man over 45 who received an inactivated influenza vaccine. The specimen was PBMCs from blood, collected about 12 days after vaccination. This CDR3 reads CAISLGLERELFF. CDR3 in DNA: TGTGCCATCAGCCTGGGGCTGGAGCGGGAGCTGTTTTTT.